The sequence of this T cell receptor beta chain was determined in a study of T cells in Graves' hyperthyroidism and ophthalmopathy. CDR1 is DFQATT, CDR2 SNEGSKA, per germline (reference sequence). V lost 6 bases to trimming and J lost 1 base; unmatched junction nucleotides: 8. This CDR3 is built from 14 residues. Regions amplified from RNA transcripts were the TCR beta CDR3 regions. Researchers ran a first-round RT-PCR on the TCR CDR3 using the HTBI primer set. Via MiXCR, TCRdb re-called the multiplex PCR reads, giving one row per CDR3 protein. Counted here are hundreds of thousands of distinct CDR3 sequences, 15% to 20% occurring once; the ten biggest clones make up less than 4.5%. This clonotype was counted a few times.

The specimen sequenced was blood. The TCR comes from a woman in her 30s with Graves' hyperthyroidism. The chain couples TRBV20-1 to TRBJ1-1; 7 positions agree with TRBD1. The CDR3 DNA reads TGCAGTGCCAGCAGACAGGGACCGAACACTGAAGCTTTCTTT. Its protein product is CSASRQGPNTEAFF.